These T cell receptor beta chains were read from a single sample in a study of identical twins. TCRdb reprocessed the 5' RACE reads via MiXCR and lists one record per CDR3 protein. The sample holds under 900,000 distinct CDR3 sequences, around 12% seen once. The same specimen was also included in a second study, on yellow fever vaccine responses in identical twins.

Sequenced sample: PBMCs. Receptors originate from a woman between 18 and 30 years old in good health. The CDR3 runs from the conserved cysteine through the conserved F or W. D genes are given only for firm matches. Only some rows state a clone size, as once, few, many or a class for expanded clones.

d_gene: -
abundance: many
j_gene: TRBJ2-3
v_gene: TRBV5-1
CDR3nt: TGCGCCAGCAGCTTGGAGTGGCGGGCGACGGAAGATACGCAGTATTTT
CDR3aa: CASSLEWRATEDTQYF

d_gene: -
abundance: few
j_gene: TRBJ2-1
v_gene: TRBV6-1
CDR3nt: TGTGCCAGCAGGGGGACTTATTACAATGAGCAGTTCTTC
CDR3aa: CASRGTYYNEQFF

d_gene: TRBD2
abundance: -
j_gene: TRBJ2-1
v_gene: TRBV29-1
CDR3nt: TGCAGCGTTGAAGTGGGCGGGAGCACTGGTAATGAGCAGTTCTTC
CDR3aa: CSVEVGGSTGNEQFF

d_gene: -
abundance: -
j_gene: TRBJ1-2
v_gene: TRBV10-3
CDR3nt: TGTGCCATCAGTGCAGGGTCCCCCTATGGCTACACCTTC
CDR3aa: CAISAGSPYGYTF

d_gene: TRBD2
abundance: many
j_gene: TRBJ2-1
v_gene: TRBV7-9
CDR3nt: TGTGCCAGCAGTTGCGGACTAGCGTTAAACAATGAGCAGTTCTTC
CDR3aa: CASSCGLALNNEQFF

d_gene: TRBD1
abundance: few
j_gene: TRBJ1-5
v_gene: TRBV2
CDR3nt: TGTGCCTGGGGGACAGCTAATAATCAGCCCCAGCATTTT
CDR3aa: CAWGTANNQPQHF

d_gene: -
abundance: few
j_gene: TRBJ2-3
v_gene: TRBV27
CDR3nt: TGTGCCAGCAGAAAGAGGGGCGGGACGACAGATACGCAGTATTTT
CDR3aa: CASRKRGGTTDTQYF

d_gene: TRBD1
abundance: many
j_gene: TRBJ1-2
v_gene: TRBV5-1
CDR3nt: TGCGCCAGCAGTCGGGACAGGGATCCCTATGGCTACACCTTC
CDR3aa: CASSRDRDPYGYTF

d_gene: TRBD1
abundance: few
j_gene: TRBJ2-2
v_gene: TRBV7-2
CDR3nt: TGTGCCAGCAGCGGAGGGACAGGGGGCACCGGGGAGCTGTTTTTT
CDR3aa: CASSGGTGGTGELFF

d_gene: -
abundance: many
j_gene: TRBJ1-6
v_gene: TRBV6-5
CDR3nt: TGTGCCAGCAGTTTCGACAGGTTCTCCTATAATTCACCCCTCCACTTT
CDR3aa: CASSFDRFSYNSPLHF

d_gene: -
abundance: few
j_gene: TRBJ2-5
v_gene: TRBV24-1
CDR3nt: TGTGCCACCAGTGATTTGCGATCCGGCCGGGTGGAGACCCAGTACTTC
CDR3aa: CATSDLRSGRVETQYF

d_gene: -
abundance: few
j_gene: TRBJ2-5
v_gene: TRBV20-1
CDR3nt: TGCAGTGCAACGACAGCCGTACAAGAGACCCAGTACTTC
CDR3aa: CSATTAVQETQYF

d_gene: -
abundance: -
j_gene: TRBJ1-1
v_gene: TRBV27
CDR3nt: TGTGCCAGCAGACTAGGGGCGGACACTGAAGCTTTCTTT
CDR3aa: CASRLGADTEAFF